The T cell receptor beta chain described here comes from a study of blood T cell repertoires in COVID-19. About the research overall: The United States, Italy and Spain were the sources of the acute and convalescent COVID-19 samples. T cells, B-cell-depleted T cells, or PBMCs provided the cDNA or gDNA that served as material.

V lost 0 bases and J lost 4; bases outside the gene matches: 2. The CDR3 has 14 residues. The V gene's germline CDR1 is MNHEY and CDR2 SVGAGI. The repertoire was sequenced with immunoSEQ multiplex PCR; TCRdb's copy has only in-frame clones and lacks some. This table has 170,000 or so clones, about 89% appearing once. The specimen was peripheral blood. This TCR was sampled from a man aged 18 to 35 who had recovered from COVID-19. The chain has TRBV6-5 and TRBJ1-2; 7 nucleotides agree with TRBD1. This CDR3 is CASSYSRGPYGYTF. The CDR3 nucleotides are TGTGCCAGCAGTTACTCGAGGGGGCCCTATGGCTACACCTTC.